The 23 T cell receptor beta chains listed next were all sequenced from one sample in a study of vaccination and CD4 T cells after COVID-19. Their cognate antigens are unknown. With the Oncomine TCR Beta short-read assay, DNA from cultured CD4+ T cells was sequenced. A single record per CDR3 protein comes from TCRdb applying MiXCR to the PCR reads. The data contain some 13,000 distinct CDR3 sequences, 27% of them seen just once; the ten biggest clones take up around 7.9%. Treatment of the sample: roughly 11-day PBMC culture with coronavirus spike peptide pools or control peptides (ViraFEST assay). Sequenced: CD4+ T cells from blood, cultured in vitro. The receptors stem from a human donor who had recovered from COVID-19.

This clonotype was seen a few times. V usage is TRBV7-2 and J usage is TRBJ2-1; either TRBD1 or TRBD2 may supply D (6 bases each). The V end was cut by 3 bases, the J end by 8 bases, with 14 bases between. This CDR3 contains 14 residues. Germline V CDR1 and CDR2: SGHTA, FQGNSA. CDR3 bases: TGTGCCAGCAGCTTTTTCAGGGGAGGAGATGAGCAGTTCTTC. Its translation is CASSFFRGGDEQFF.

CDR3 sequence reads: CASSQDFEEQYF. The CDR3 region has the DNA TGCGCCAGCAGCCAAGATTTTGAGGAGCAGTACTTC. The rearrangement links TRBV4-1 to TRBJ2-7, with D unresolved. The V gene lost 0 bases and the J gene lost 7 bases, with 7 bases spanning the gap. The germline V gene encodes CDR1 MGHRA and CDR2 YSYEKL. This CDR3 spans 12 amino acids.

The table lists this clonotype with a few counts. The gene calls are TRBV19 and TRBJ1-2, with 7 bases lining up with TRBD1. Trimming at V came to 10 bases and at J to 3 bases, leaving 5 bases not matched to a gene. Germline V gene data show CDR1 as LNHDA and CDR2 as SQIVND (reference sequence). The CDR3 runs 12 residues. The CDR3 DNA sequence: TGTGCCACCGAGGGACAGCACTATGGCTACACCTTC. This gives the protein CATEGQHYGYTF.

This clonotype has a handful of counts. This chain uses TRBV20-1 with TRBJ2-7; TRBD1 matches 10 bases. In germline, CDR1 is DFQATT, CDR2 SNEGSKA (reference sequence). V was clipped by 6 bases and J by 6 bases; unmatched bases: 14. The CDR3 has 15 amino acids. For the CDR3, the DNA is TGCAGTGCCTTGAAGGAAGGGACAGGGGTTGGCGAGCAGTACTTC. Amino acids: CSALKEGTGVGEQYF.

This chain connects TRBV9 to TRBJ1-6; TRBD1 is a possible D gene (6 bases). The germline V gene encodes CDR1 SGDLS and CDR2 YYNGEE. The germline V and J ends were trimmed by 0 bases and 5 bases, with 12 bases remaining between them. CDR3 length equals 16 residues. Written as DNA, the CDR3 is TGTGCCAGCAGCGTAGGCCGGGACACCAATAATTCACCCCTCCACTTT. As protein: CASSVGRDTNNSPLHF.

This clonotype was counted between two and nine times. J is TRBJ1-2 and V is TRBV28; no definite D call. This CDR3 region has 13 residues. Per the germline V gene, CDR1 is MDHEN and CDR2 is SYDVKM. Trimming pared 6 bases from V and 8 bases from J, leaving 16 bases between. CDR3 loop: CASSQEGLRGYTF. The CDR3 DNA reads as TGTGCCAGCAGCCAGGAAGGTCTACGCGGCTACACCTTC.

The chain uses TRBV20-1 and TRBJ2-7; maybe TRBD2 (6 bases). There are 14 residues in the CDR3. Germline-derived CDR1 and CDR2 are DFQATT and SNEGSKA (reference sequence). Trimming left V 0 bases short and J 2 bases short, with 11 bases between. CDR3 bases: TGCAGTGCTAGAGAGGGCGGGAATGCCTACGAGCAGTACTTC. It specifies CSAREGGNAYEQYF.

The V call is TRBV20-1, the J call TRBJ1-6; 7 bases fit TRBD1. This CDR3 has 15 amino acids. V shed 3 bases, J shed 4 bases, and the junction held 6 bases outside the gene matches. Germline lookup yields CDR1 DFQATT and CDR2 SNEGSKA (reference sequence). The CDR3 DNA reads TGCAGTGCTAGCCCCGGGGGACAGTATAATTCACCCCTCCACTTT. Amino acids: CSASPGGQYNSPLHF.

This clonotype has a handful of counts. The chain recombines TRBV19 with TRBJ2-1, with 12 bases fitting TRBD1. The CDR3 is made up of 16 amino acids. The V and J ends lost 3 bases and 9 bases, in that order; junction bases with no gene match: 9. From germline, CDR1 is LNHDA and CDR2 SQIVND (reference sequence). This CDR3 reads CASSMVGTGGLREQFF. In DNA, the CDR3 is TGTGCCAGTAGTATGGTAGGGACAGGGGGCCTTCGTGAGCAGTTCTTC.

J is TRBJ2-1 and V is TRBV5-4; D call uncertain. With 0 bases removed from V and 4 bases from J, the gap between germline ends came to 8 bases. The germline V gene has CDR1 SGHNT and CDR2 YYREEE (reference sequence). The CDR3 totals 14 residues. In nucleotides, the CDR3 is TGTGCCAGCAGCTTGGCCCGAGCTTACAATGAGCAGTTCTTC. Its protein is CASSLARAYNEQFF.

This rearrangement joins TRBV12-3 or TRBV12-4 to TRBJ2-5; maybe TRBD1 (6 bases). V was trimmed by 9 bases and J by 7 bases, leaving 18 bases between them. The CDR3 is 13 amino acids. CDR3: CASSRGGPMTQYF. CDR3 DNA: TGTGCCAGTTCTAGAGGGGGTCCAATGACCCAGTACTTC.

In nucleotides, the CDR3 is TGCAGTGCTCACCCTGGGAGTACGCAGTATTTT. This gives the protein CSAHPGSTQYF. V usage is TRBV20-1 and J usage is TRBJ2-3; D might be TRBD2 (5 bases). Germline assignment: CDR1 DFQATT and CDR2 SNEGSKA (reference sequence). This CDR3 is 11 amino acids long. The germline V and J ends were trimmed by 5 bases and 8 bases, with 11 bases remaining between them.

This CDR3 is CASSRGTSTEAFF. The CDR3 nucleotides are TGTGCCAGCAGTCGAGGGACATCTACTGAAGCTTTCTTT. V and J are TRBV6-1 and TRBJ1-1, with D perhaps matching TRBD1 (6 bases). The ends were cut back, 5 bases at V and 5 bases at J, with 12 bases in the middle. Germline values: CDR1 MNHNS, CDR2 SASEGT. The CDR3 runs 13 residues.

This clonotype showed up just a few times. V gene TRBV6-1 combines with J gene TRBJ1-2; D not certain. The V end lost 6 bases, the J end lost 0 bases, and 23 bases lay between the germline ends. Germline CDR1 MNHNS, CDR2 SASEGT. The CDR3 totals 18 residues. CDR3 DNA: TGTGCCAGCAGAATTGGTCCAGTGCAATTAGGAGCTAACTATGGCTACACCTTC. This gives the protein CASRIGPVQLGANYGYTF.

This clonotype was seen only a few times. The genes are TRBV12-5 and TRBJ1-1; 8 nucleotides match TRBD1. Losses at the gene ends were 7 bases for V and 6 bases for J; bases not matched to a gene: 4. The CDR3 totals 12 residues. CDR1 and CDR2 (germline): LGHNT, FRNRAP. The CDR3 is CASVRGRSEAFF. Here the CDR3 DNA reads TGTGCTAGTGTCAGGGGGCGATCTGAAGCTTTCTTT. The variable domain in full, completed from reference TRBV12-5 and TRBJ1-1, reads DARVTQTPRHKVTEMGQEVTMRCQPILGHNTVFWYRQTMMQGLELLAYFRNRAPLDDSGMPKDRFSAEMPDATLATLKIQPSEPRDSAVYFCASVRGRSEAFFGQGTRLTVV.

The V call is TRBV20-1, the J call TRBJ1-5; no firm D call. V lost 0 bases, J lost 0 bases, and 3 bases lay in between. The germline V gene encodes CDR1 DFQATT and CDR2 SNEGSKA (reference sequence). CDR3 length: 13 residues. CDR3 in DNA: TGCAGTGCTAGAGAGGTTAGCAATCAGCCCCAGCATTTT. Translation gives CSAREVSNQPQHF.

J is TRBJ2-5 and V is TRBV20-1; D is unresolved. Germline V gives CDR1 DFQATT, CDR2 SNEGSKA (reference sequence). V lost 6 bases, J lost 5 bases, and 16 bases lay in between. The length of the CDR3 is 13 residues. CDR3 DNA sequence: TGCAGTGCCGAGACCCCACATGGGGAGACCCAGTACTTC. It is translated as CSAETPHGETQYF.

This chain uses TRBV3-1 with TRBJ2-7, with 11 bases fitting TRBD2. CDR1 and CDR2 from the germline V gene are LGHDT and YNNKEL (reference sequence). The V segment lost 5 bases and the J segment 5 bases; nucleotides outside the gene matches: 14. The CDR3 sequence is 17 residues long. CDR3 residues: CASSVRLAGKEIHEQYF. CDR3 sequence (DNA): TGTGCCAGCAGCGTTCGACTAGCGGGGAAGGAAATCCACGAGCAGTACTTC.

This clonotype showed up just once. The CDR3 sequence is CSVLHDILNGYTF. CDR3 DNA: TGCAGCGTTTTACACGACATCTTGAATGGCTACACCTTC. The chain combines TRBV29-1 with TRBJ1-2; D uncertain. V gave up 5 bases and J gave up 6 bases, with 16 bases separating them. From germline, CDR1 is SQVTM and CDR2 ANQGSEA. The CDR3 is made up of 13 amino acids.

J is TRBJ1-3 and V is TRBV19; D remains unclear. This CDR3 contains 14 residues. Germline V lookup: CDR1 LNHDA, CDR2 SQIVND (reference sequence). V was trimmed by 8 bases and J by 0 bases, leaving 11 bases between them. The CDR3 region has the DNA TGTGCCAGTCTAATGAAGAGCTCTGGAAACACCATATATTTT. This codes for CASLMKSSGNTIYF. The entire variable domain, with the rest obtained from reference TRBV19 and TRBJ1-3, is as follows: DGGITQSPKYLFRKEGQNVTLSCEQNLNHDAMYWYRQDPGQGLRLIYYSQIVNDFQKGDIAEGYSVSREKKESFPLTVTSAQKNPTAFYLCASLMKSSGNTIYFGEGSWLTVV.

This chain uses TRBV30 with TRBJ1-5, with D unclear. CDR1 is GTSNPN, CDR2 SVGIG, per germline (reference sequence). The CDR3 loop spans 13 amino acids. V lost 2 bases and J lost 5, with 10 bases in between. CDR3 loop: CAWSPGFDQPQHF. The CDR3 DNA follows: TGTGCCTGGAGTCCGGGGTTCGATCAGCCCCAGCATTTT.

The chain recombines TRBV18 with TRBJ1-2; maybe TRBD1 (5 bases). Trimming left V 4 bases short and J 7 bases short, with 13 bases between. This CDR3 has 13 amino acids. The germline V gene has CDR1 KGHSH and CDR2 LQKENI. This CDR3 is CASSHRDPPGYTF. CDR3 DNA: TGTGCCAGCTCACACCGGGACCCCCCTGGCTACACCTTC.

This chain links TRBV27 with TRBJ1-2; D ambiguous. This CDR3 comprises 14 residues. Germline V gene sequence: CDR1 MNHEY, CDR2 SMNVEV (reference sequence). V lost 5 bases to trimming and J lost 4 bases, with 14 bases between them. The CDR3 protein is CASSQTMLPYGYTF. In DNA, the CDR3 is TGTGCCAGCAGTCAAACCATGCTACCCTATGGCTACACCTTC.